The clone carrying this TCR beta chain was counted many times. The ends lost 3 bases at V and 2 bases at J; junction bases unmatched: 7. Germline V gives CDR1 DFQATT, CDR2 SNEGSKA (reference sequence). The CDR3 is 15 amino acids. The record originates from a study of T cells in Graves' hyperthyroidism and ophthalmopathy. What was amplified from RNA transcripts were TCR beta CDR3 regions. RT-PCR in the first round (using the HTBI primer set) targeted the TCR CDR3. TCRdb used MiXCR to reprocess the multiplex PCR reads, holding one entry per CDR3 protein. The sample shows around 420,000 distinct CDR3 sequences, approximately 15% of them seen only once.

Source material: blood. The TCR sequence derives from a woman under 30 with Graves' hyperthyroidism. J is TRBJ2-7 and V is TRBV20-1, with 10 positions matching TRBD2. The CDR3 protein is CSASPGLAVTYEQYF. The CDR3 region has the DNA TGCAGTGCTAGCCCCGGACTAGCGGTTACCTACGAGCAGTACTTC.